This is a list of T cell receptor beta chains from one sample in a study of CD8 T cells in ankylosing spondylitis. TCRdb used MiXCR to reprocess the 5' RACE reads, holding one entry per CDR3 protein. The table records approximately 540,000 distinct CDR3 sequences, more than 9.5% of them present only once. The material sequenced was blood, either unsorted or a sorted T cell fraction (not recorded which). The source of these receptors is a male donor with ankylosing spondylitis. The CDR3 runs from the conserved cysteine through the conserved F or W. The D gene is left open where the match is weak. Size values are once, few and many counts, or a class for expanded clones, and some rows have none.

CDR3 length	V gene	D gene	J gene	clone size	CDR3 DNA	CDR3 protein
16	TRBV20-1	TRBD2	TRBJ2-3	.	TGCAGTGCTAGAGTGACTAGCGGGAGAAGCACAGATACGCAGTATTTT	CSARVTSGRSTDTQYF
17	TRBV3-1	.	TRBJ2-1	many	TGTGCCAGCAGCCAAGATCTGGGTGGAAGCTCCTACAATGAGCAGTTCTTC	CASSQDLGGSSYNEQFF
14	TRBV10-1	TRBD2	TRBJ2-7	few	TGCGCCAGCAGTGAGTCGGCTAGCGGGTACGAGCAGTACTTC	CASSESASGYEQYF
12	TRBV5-1	.	TRBJ2-1	.	TGCGCCAGCGCACAGGGAAACAATGAGCAGTTCTTC	CASAQGNNEQFF
12	TRBV28	.	TRBJ1-1	.	TGTGCCAGCAGTTTCACCTGGGAGTCGGCGCATTTT	CASSFTWESAHF
13	TRBV6-6	.	TRBJ1-4	.	TGTGCCAGCAGTTACCGACAGCTGGGAAAACTGTTTTTT	CASSYRQLGKLFF
12	TRBV3-1	.	TRBJ1-1	few	TGTGCCAGCAGCCAAGTTCAGACTGAAGCTTTCTTT	CASSQVQTEAFF
17	TRBV7-9	TRBD1	TRBJ2-2	.	TGTGCCAGCAGCGAATGGGACAGAGTCGTGAACACCGGGGAGCTGTTTTTT	CASSEWDRVVNTGELFF
12	TRBV20-1	TRBD1	TRBJ1-4	.	TGCAGTGCTTTTCAGGGGGACGAAAAACTGTTTTTT	CSAFQGDEKLFF
16	TRBV5-1	.	TRBJ1-5	many	TGCGCCAGCAGCCCTGGCGGCCAGAGAGAAGGTCAGCCCCAGCATTTT	CASSPGGQREGQPQHF
15	TRBV5-1	.	TRBJ2-1	few	TGCGCCAGCAGCAAAGACAGTACCTCCTACAATGAGCAGTTCTTC	CASSKDSTSYNEQFF
19	TRBV2	.	TRBJ2-1	.	TGTGCCAGCAAAGGGGGCGGCTCCCTTGGGGCTAGCGGGCGGGGTGAGCAGTTCTTC	CASKGGGSLGASGRGEQFF
15	TRBV29-1	TRBD1	TRBJ2-1	many	TGCAGCTCCCGAGGTGGGACAGGGGGTGACAATGAGCAGTTCTTC	CSSRGGTGGDNEQFF
16	TRBV29-1	.	TRBJ2-1	few	TGCAGCGTTGGTCTGGTAGTGGTGAAGTCCTACAATGAGCAGTTCTTC	CSVGLVVVKSYNEQFF
14	TRBV24-1	TRBD1	TRBJ2-1	few	TGTGCCACCAGTGGGACAGGGGTTGATAGTGAGCAGTTCTTC	CATSGTGVDSEQFF
13	TRBV24-1	.	TRBJ2-3	many	TGTGCCACCAGTTGGCAGGGCGGTGATACGCAGTATTTT	CATSWQGGDTQYF
15	TRBV27	TRBD2	TRBJ2-1	.	TGTGCCAGCAGTGCAGCGGGAGTACCCTACAATGAGCAGTTCTTC	CASSAAGVPYNEQFF
12	TRBV6-6	TRBD1	TRBJ1-1	.	TGTGCCAGCAGACAGGGGTACACTGAAGCTTTCTTT	CASRQGYTEAFF
14	TRBV5-1	TRBD1	TRBJ1-1	.	TGCGCCAGCAGCTTAGGACAGGGGAGACCTGAAGCTTTCTTT	CASSLGQGRPEAFF
17	TRBV13	.	TRBJ1-2	.	TGTGCCAGCAGCTTAGGGGCCCTAGACCGGGAGGCCTATGGCTACACCTTC	CASSLGALDREAYGYTF